This T cell receptor (beta chain) was sequenced for a study of Ad26.COV2.S vaccination and SARS-CoV-2 variants. Points from the study as a whole: Total T cell responses were possibly underestimated by TCR breadth and depth analyses.

The V and J ends lost 1 base and 5 bases, in that order; junction bases with no gene match: 5. Germline V lookup: CDR1 SEHNR, CDR2 FQNEAQ (reference sequence). The CDR3 has 15 amino acids. Method: immunoSEQ multiplex PCR; TCRdb's copy keeps in-frame clones and lacks some. Seen here are about 7,100 clones, 65% to 85% observed once, and the top ten hold roughly 32%. With regard to this clone: The antigen is unknown.

V usage is TRBV7-9 and J usage is TRBJ2-3, with TRBD1 identical over 8 bases. Sequences were derived from peripheral blood, sampled after recovery from COVID-19. The TCR was taken from a human donor who had recovered from COVID-19. The CDR3 nucleotides are TGTGCCAGCAGCTTAGGAGGACAGGGTGGAGATACGCAGTATTTT. Encoded protein: CASSLGGQGGDTQYF.